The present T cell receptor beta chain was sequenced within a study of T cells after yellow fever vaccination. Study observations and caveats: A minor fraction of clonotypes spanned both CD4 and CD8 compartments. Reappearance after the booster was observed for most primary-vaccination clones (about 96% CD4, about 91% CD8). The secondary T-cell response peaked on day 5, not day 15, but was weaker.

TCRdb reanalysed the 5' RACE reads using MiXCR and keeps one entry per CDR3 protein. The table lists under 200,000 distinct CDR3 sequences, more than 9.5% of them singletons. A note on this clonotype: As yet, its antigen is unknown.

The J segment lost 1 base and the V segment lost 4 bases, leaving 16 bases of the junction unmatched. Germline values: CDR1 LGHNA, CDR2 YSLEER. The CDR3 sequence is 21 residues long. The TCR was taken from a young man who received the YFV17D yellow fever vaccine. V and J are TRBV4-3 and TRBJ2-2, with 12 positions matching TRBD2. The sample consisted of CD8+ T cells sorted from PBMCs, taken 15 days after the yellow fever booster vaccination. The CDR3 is CASSPPPGLAGGPGNTGELFF. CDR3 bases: TGCGCCAGCAGCCCCCCCCCAGGGCTAGCGGGGGGGCCTGGGAACACCGGGGAGCTGTTTTTT.